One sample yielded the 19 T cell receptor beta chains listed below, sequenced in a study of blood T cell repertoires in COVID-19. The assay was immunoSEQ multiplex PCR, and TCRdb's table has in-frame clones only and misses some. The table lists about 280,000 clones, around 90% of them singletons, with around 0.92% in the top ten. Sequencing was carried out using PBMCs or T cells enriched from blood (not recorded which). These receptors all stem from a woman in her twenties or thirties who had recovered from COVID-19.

As DNA, the CDR3 is TGTGCCAGCAGCTTGGTGCCAGGGGGCGAGCCCTACAATGAGCAGTTCTTC. Its protein is CASSLVPGGEPYNEQFF. The chain joins TRBV5-6 to TRBJ2-1; 8 bases are a match to TRBD1. Germline V gene sequence: CDR1 SGHDT, CDR2 YYEEEE. After removal of 0 bases from V and 2 bases from J, the junction contained 7 bases not matched to a gene. The CDR3 runs to 17 residues.

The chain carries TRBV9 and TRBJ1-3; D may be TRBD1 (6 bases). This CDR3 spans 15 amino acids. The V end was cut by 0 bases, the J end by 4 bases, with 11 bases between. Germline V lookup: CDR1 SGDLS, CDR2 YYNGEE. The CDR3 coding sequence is TGTGCCAGCAGCGTAGGAGGGACAAGAGGAAACACCATATATTTT. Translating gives CASSVGGTRGNTIYF.

Here the CDR3 DNA reads TGTGCCAGCAGCGTAACACAGGGGGCGCCGGGCACCGGGGAGCTGTTTTTT. This encodes CASSVTQGAPGTGELFF. This sequence joins TRBV7-9 and TRBJ2-2; 9 nucleotides agree with TRBD1. CDR1 is SEHNR, CDR2 FQNEAQ, per germline (reference sequence). There are 17 residues in the CDR3. J lost 4 bases, V lost 5 bases, and 11 bases had no gene match.

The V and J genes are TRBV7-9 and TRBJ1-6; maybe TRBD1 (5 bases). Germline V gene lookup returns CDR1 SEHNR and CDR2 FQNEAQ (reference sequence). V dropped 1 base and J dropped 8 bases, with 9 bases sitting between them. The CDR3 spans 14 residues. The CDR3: CASSLDGQHSPLHF. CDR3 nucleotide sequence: TGTGCCAGCAGCTTAGATGGACAACATTCACCCCTCCACTTT.

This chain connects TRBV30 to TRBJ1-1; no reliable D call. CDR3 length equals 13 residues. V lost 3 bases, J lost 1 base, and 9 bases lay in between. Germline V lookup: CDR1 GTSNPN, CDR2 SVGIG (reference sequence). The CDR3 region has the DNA TGTGCCTGGAGGAACACAGAGAACACTGAAGCTTTCTTT. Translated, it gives CAWRNTENTEAFF.

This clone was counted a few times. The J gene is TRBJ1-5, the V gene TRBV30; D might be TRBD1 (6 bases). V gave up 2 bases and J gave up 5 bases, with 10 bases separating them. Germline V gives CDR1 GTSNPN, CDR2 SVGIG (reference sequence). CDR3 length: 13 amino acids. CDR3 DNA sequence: TGTGCCTGGAGTTCAGGGGCGGATCAGCCCCAGCATTTT. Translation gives CAWSSGADQPQHF.

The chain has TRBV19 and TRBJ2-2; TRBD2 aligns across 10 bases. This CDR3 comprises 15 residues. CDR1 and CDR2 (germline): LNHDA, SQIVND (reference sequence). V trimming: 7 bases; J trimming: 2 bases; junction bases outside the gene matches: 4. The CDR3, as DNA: TGTGCCAGTAATGGACTAGCGGCAAACACCGGGGAGCTGTTTTTT. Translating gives CASNGLAANTGELFF.

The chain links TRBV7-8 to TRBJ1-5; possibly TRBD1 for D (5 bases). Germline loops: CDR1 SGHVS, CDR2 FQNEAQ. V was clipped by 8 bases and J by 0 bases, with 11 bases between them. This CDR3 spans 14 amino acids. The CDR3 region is CASGEQDSNQPQHF. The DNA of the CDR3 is TGTGCCAGCGGAGAACAGGATAGCAATCAGCCCCAGCATTTT.

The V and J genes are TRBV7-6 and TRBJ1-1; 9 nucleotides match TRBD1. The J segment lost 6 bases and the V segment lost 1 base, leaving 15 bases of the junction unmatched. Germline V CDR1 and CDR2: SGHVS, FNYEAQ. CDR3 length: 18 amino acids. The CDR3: CASSLVLGPGQGIPEAFF. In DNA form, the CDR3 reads TGTGCCAGCAGCTTAGTCCTCGGCCCGGGACAGGGAATCCCTGAAGCTTTCTTT.

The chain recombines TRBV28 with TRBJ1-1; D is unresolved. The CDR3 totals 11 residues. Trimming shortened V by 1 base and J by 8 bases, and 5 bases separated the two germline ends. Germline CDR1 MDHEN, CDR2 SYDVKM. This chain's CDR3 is CASSLLGEAFF. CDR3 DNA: TGTGCCAGCAGTTTATTGGGCGAAGCTTTCTTT.

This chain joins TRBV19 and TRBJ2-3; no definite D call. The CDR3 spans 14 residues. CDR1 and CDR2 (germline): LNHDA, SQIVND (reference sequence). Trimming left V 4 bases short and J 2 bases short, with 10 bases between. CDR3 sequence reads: CASSTRSLTDTQYF. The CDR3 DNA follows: TGTGCCAGTAGTACCCGGTCCCTCACAGATACGCAGTATTTT.

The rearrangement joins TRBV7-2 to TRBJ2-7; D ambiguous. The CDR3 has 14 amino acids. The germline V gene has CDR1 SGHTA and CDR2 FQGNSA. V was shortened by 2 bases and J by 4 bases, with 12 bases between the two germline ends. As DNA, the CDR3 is TGTGCCAGCAGCTTACCACACGACTGGTACGAGCAGTACTTC. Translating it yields CASSLPHDWYEQYF.

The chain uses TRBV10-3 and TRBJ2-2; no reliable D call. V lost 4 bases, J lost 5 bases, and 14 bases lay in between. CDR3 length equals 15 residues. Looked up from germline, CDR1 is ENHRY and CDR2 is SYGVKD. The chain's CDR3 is CAISVFTGETGELFF. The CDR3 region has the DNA TGTGCCATCAGTGTCTTTACGGGTGAAACCGGGGAGCTGTTTTTT.

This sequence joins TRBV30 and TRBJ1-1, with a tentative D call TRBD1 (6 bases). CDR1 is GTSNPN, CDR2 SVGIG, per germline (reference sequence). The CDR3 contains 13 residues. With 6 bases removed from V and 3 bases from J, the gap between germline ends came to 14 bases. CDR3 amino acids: CACSRGSYTEAFF. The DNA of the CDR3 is TGTGCCTGTTCAAGGGGGTCGTACACTGAAGCTTTCTTT.

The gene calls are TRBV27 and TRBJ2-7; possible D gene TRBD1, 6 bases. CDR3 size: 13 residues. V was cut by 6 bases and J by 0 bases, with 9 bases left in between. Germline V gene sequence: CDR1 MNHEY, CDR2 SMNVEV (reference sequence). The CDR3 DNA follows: TGTGCCAGCAGCCCGACAGGCTCCTACGAGCAGTACTTC. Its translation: CASSPTGSYEQYF.

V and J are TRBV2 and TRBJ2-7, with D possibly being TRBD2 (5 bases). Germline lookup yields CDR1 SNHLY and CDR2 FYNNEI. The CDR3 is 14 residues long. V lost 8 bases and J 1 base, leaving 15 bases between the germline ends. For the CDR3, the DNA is TGTGCCAGCGGCCTCGATCCGGGGTCCTACGAGCAGTACTTC. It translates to CASGLDPGSYEQYF. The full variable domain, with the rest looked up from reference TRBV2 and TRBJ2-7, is EPEVTQTPSHQVTQMGQEVILRCVPISNHLYFYWYRQILGQKVEFLVSFYNNEISEKSEIFDDQFSVERPDGSNFTLKIRSTKLEDSAMYFCASGLDPGSYEQYFGPGTRLTVT.

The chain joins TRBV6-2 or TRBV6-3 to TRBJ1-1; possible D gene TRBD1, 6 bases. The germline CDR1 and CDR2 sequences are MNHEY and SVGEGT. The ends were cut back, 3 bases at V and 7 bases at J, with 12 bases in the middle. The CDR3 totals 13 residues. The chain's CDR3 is CASSYTTGIEAFF. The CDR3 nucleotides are TGTGCCAGCAGTTATACGACAGGCATTGAAGCTTTCTTT.

In DNA form, the CDR3 reads TGTGCCACCCAGGTCACAGGAGGCAATCAGCCCCAGCATTTT. Its protein is CATQVTGGNQPQHF. This chain links TRBV24-1 with TRBJ1-5, with D possibly TRBD1 on 5 matching bases. Germline V CDR1 and CDR2: KGHDR, SFDVKD. V was shortened by 9 bases and J by 2 bases, with 13 bases between the two germline ends. The CDR3 sequence is 14 residues long.

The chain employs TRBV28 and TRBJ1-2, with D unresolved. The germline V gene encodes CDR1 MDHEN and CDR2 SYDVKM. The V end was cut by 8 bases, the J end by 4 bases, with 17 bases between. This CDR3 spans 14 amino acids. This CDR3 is CASSTRGGIYGYTF. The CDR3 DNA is TGTGCCAGCTCCACCCGGGGAGGAATCTATGGCTACACCTTC.